These 22 T cell receptor beta chains share one sample of origin, sequenced in a study of regulatory T cells in long-lasting Graves disease. According to the study, TCR beta libraries were built with iRepertoire HTBI primers and CDR3-region Arm-PCR. MiXCR, run by TCRdb on the multiplex PCR reads, gives a single entry per CDR3 protein. Of 500,000 or so distinct CDR3 sequences in the sample, approximately 14% were seen once. The time point denotes: newly diagnosed GD, antithyroid drugs for less than 3 months. After RNA was extracted from PBMCs, the TCR library was made from it. A further study also used this sample, focusing on T cells in Graves' hyperthyroidism and ophthalmopathy.

Sequences were derived from peripheral blood mononuclear cells (PBMCs), sampled at new diagnosis, from a patient treated with antithyroid drugs. Receptor source: a woman between 45 and 65 years old with Graves disease.

This clonotype was detected ten times or more. This chain joins TRBV28 and TRBJ2-7, with D unclear. This CDR3 has 13 amino acids. V gave up 8 bases and J gave up 0 bases, with 11 bases separating them. Germline V lookup: CDR1 MDHEN, CDR2 SYDVKM. The CDR3 DNA reads TGTGCCAGCTCTGGGCGGAGCTCCTACGAGCAGTACTTC. Protein product: CASSGRSSYEQYF.

The chain recombines TRBV12-3 or TRBV12-4 with TRBJ2-2, with 9 bases fitting TRBD2. The CDR3 has 16 residues. The ends lost 4 bases at V and 0 bases at J; junction bases unmatched: 3. The CDR3: CASSSSSGTNTGELFF. The DNA for the CDR3 is TGTGCCAGCAGTTCTTCTAGCGGGACGAACACCGGGGAGCTGTTTTTT.

Details on this clonotype: Possible read error: a much larger clone is one base away. The V call is TRBV5-8, the J call TRBJ2-7; the D is unclear. CDR1 is SGHTS and CDR2 is YDEGEE in the germline V gene. This CDR3 spans 8 amino acids. V gave up 3 bases and J gave up 12 bases, with 4 bases separating them. This chain's CDR3 is CASSSRYF. The CDR3 nucleotides read TGTGCCAGCAGCTCGCGGTACTTC.

Ten or more counts support this clonotype. The chain carries TRBV6-1 and TRBJ2-7; D is possibly TRBD1 (6 bases). The CDR3 has 14 amino acids. Per germline, CDR1 MNHNS and CDR2 SASEGT. The ends were cut back, 3 bases at V and 2 bases at J, with 11 bases in the middle. As DNA, the CDR3 is TGTGCCAGCAGTGACGCCCGGACAGCCTACGAGCAGTACTTC. Protein sequence: CASSDARTAYEQYF.

This clonotype was detected only a few times. The V gene is TRBV7-9, the J gene TRBJ2-2; D is undetermined. V lost 5 bases to trimming and J lost 7 bases, with 8 bases between them. Germline V lookup: CDR1 SEHNR, CDR2 FQNEAQ (reference sequence). CDR3 length equals 12 residues. In DNA, the CDR3 is TGTGCCAGCAGCCGCCCCGGCGGGGAGCTGTTTTTT. As protein: CASSRPGGELFF.

J is TRBJ2-2 and V is TRBV3-1, with 8 bases lining up with TRBD2. Germline V gene sequence: CDR1 LGHDT, CDR2 YNNKEL (reference sequence). The CDR3 length is 16 residues. With 1 base clipped from V and 0 bases from J, the junction kept 1 base outside the gene matches. Here the CDR3 reads CASSQVGGANTGELFF. The DNA of the CDR3 is TGTGCCAGCAGCCAAGTCGGGGGGGCGAACACCGGGGAGCTGTTTTTT.

This clonotype was seen at least ten times. The V call is TRBV28, the J call TRBJ1-2; unclear D gene. This CDR3 has 12 amino acids. Germline values: CDR1 MDHEN, CDR2 SYDVKM. V lost 6 bases and J 8 bases, leaving 13 bases between the germline ends. This CDR3 is CASRIAGQGYTF. The CDR3 DNA is TGTGCCAGCAGAATCGCTGGGCAGGGCTACACCTTC.

This clonotype was detected ten times or more. The rearrangement uses TRBV11-2 and TRBJ2-1; 8 bases are shared with TRBD2. The germline V gene has CDR1 SGHAT and CDR2 FQNNGV. Trimming at V came to 5 bases and at J to 7 bases, leaving 7 bases not matched to a gene. The CDR3 loop spans 14 amino acids. The CDR3 sequence: CASSPGGGLNEQFF. CDR3 nucleotide sequence: TGTGCCAGCAGCCCCGGGGGGGGGTTGAATGAGCAGTTCTTC.

The V gene is TRBV7-9, the J gene TRBJ1-2, with D maybe TRBD1 (6 bases). Trimming removed 5 bases from V and 9 bases from J, with 19 bases in between. The CDR3 contains 14 residues. Germline V gene sequence: CDR1 SEHNR, CDR2 FQNEAQ (reference sequence). CDR3 sequence reads: CASSVYSGHRSYTF. CDR3 nucleotides: TGTGCCAGCAGCGTTTACTCGGGACACCGAAGCTACACCTTC.

This clonotype was detected a few times. V and J are TRBV10-3 and TRBJ1-5, with D maybe TRBD1 (5 bases). Per the germline V gene, CDR1 is ENHRY and CDR2 is SYGVKD. The V gene lost 5 bases and the J gene lost 2 bases, with 13 bases spanning the gap. CDR3 size: 15 residues. The CDR3 DNA reads as TGTGCCATCAGTCCCCAGGGTTGGGGCAATCAGCCCCAGCATTTT. This codes for CAISPQGWGNQPQHF.

The genes are TRBV2 and TRBJ2-3; D possibly corresponds to TRBD2 (5 bases). The CDR3 consists of 13 residues. The germline V gene encodes CDR1 SNHLY and CDR2 FYNNEI. The CDR3, as DNA: TGTACCTCGCGGGCCCTTGGCACAGATACGCAGTATTTT. Its translation: CTSRALGTDTQYF.

Note on this clonotype: A far larger clone lies a single base away; this is likely a read error. The chain joins TRBV11-1 to TRBJ1-1; 7 bases are shared with TRBD1. The CDR3 is 14 residues long. Trimming removed 5 bases from V and 2 bases from J; junction bases left unmatched: 5. Germline loops: CDR1 SGHAT, CDR2 FQDESV (reference sequence). CDR3 DNA: TGTGCCAGCAGCATACAGGGGACTAACACTGAAGCTTTCTTT. Amino acid sequence: CASSIQGTNTEAFF.

This clonotype was detected many times. The V gene is TRBV30, the J gene TRBJ2-2; TRBD2 is a possible D gene (6 bases). CDR1 is GTSNPN and CDR2 is SVGIG in the germline V gene (reference sequence). Between the trimmed V and J ends, which lost 3 bases and 6 bases, there was a span of 14 bases. The CDR3 spans 14 residues. This CDR3 is CAWRRELIAGELFF. The CDR3 DNA reads TGTGCCTGGAGGCGGGAATTGATTGCCGGGGAGCTGTTTTTT.

This clonotype has ten or more counts. The rearrangement uses TRBV20-1 and TRBJ2-3; D is undetermined. This CDR3 has 11 amino acids. Germline assignment: CDR1 DFQATT and CDR2 SNEGSKA (reference sequence). V was cut by 3 bases and J by 2 bases, with 3 bases left in between. The CDR3 here is CSASYTDTQYF. As DNA, the CDR3 is TGCAGTGCTAGTTACACAGATACGCAGTATTTT.

This clonotype has ten or more counts. This sequence joins TRBV4-1 and TRBJ1-1; D is perhaps TRBD1 (5 bases). V lost 0 bases, J lost 8 bases, and 10 bases lay in between. Per germline, CDR1 MGHRA and CDR2 YSYEKL. This CDR3 region has 13 residues. CDR3 sequence reads: CASSQDRAGEAFF. CDR3 DNA sequence: TGCGCCAGCAGCCAAGATAGGGCAGGGGAAGCTTTCTTT.

This clonotype was counted at least ten times. The chain uses TRBV5-1 and TRBJ2-5; D call uncertain. Germline CDR1 reads SGHRS; CDR2 reads YFSETQ. Deletions cut 1 base from V and 0 bases from J, with 7 bases between. CDR3 size: 14 residues. CDR3 sequence (DNA): TGCGCCAGCAGCTTGTTTCTAGACCAAGAGACCCAGTACTTC. Translating gives CASSLFLDQETQYF.

In this sample, this clonotype turned up many times. The junction departs from germline at one end; a sequencing error may be responsible. The J gene is TRBJ1-1, the V gene TRBV18; tentatively, D is TRBD1 (5 bases). CDR3 length: 13 residues. Germline V lookup: CDR1 KGHSH, CDR2 LQKENI. The CDR3 spells CASSPQEDTEAFF. In DNA form, the CDR3 reads TGTGCCAGCTCGCCACAGGAGGACACTGAAGCTTTCTTT.

This clonotype was observed many times. The chain carries TRBV28 and TRBJ2-2; weak D call: TRBD1 (7 bases). Germline V gene data show CDR1 as MDHEN and CDR2 as SYDVKM. V was shortened by 6 bases and J by 5 bases, with 22 bases between the two germline ends. This CDR3 is built from 17 residues. CDR3 amino acids: CASSPRGAMSRTGELFF. CDR3 in DNA: TGTGCCAGCAGCCCCAGGGGGGCCATGAGTAGGACCGGGGAGCTGTTTTTT.

This clonotype has a single count. With a much larger clone just one base away, this may be a read error. A read error is likely, as this CDR3 ends without the conserved phenylalanine or tryptophan. This chain uses TRBV2 with TRBJ2-1; 14 bases fit TRBD2. The J call is uncertain, as TRBJ2-5 better fits the DNA end. The germline CDR1 and CDR2 sequences are SNHLY and FYNNEI. There are 16 residues in the CDR3. For the CDR3, the DNA is TGTGCCAGCAGTGGACTAGCGGGAGGGTCGGGAGAGACCCAGTACTGC. Translated, it gives CASSGLAGGSGETQYC.

In its sample, this clonotype was seen many times. The chain recombines TRBV27 with TRBJ2-1, with TRBD2 identical over 10 bases. J was trimmed by 8 bases and V by 4 bases; bases with no gene match: 14. The CDR3 length is 17 residues. Germline values: CDR1 MNHEY, CDR2 SMNVEV (reference sequence). This CDR3 reads CASSSYSGRFQRDEQFF. The CDR3 coding sequence is TGTGCCAGCAGTTCCTATAGCGGGAGGTTCCAGAGGGATGAGCAGTTCTTC.

This clonotype was recorded many times. The CDR3 nucleotides are TGCGCCAGCAGCCATCCTCCACTAGCGGAGCCCACAGATACGCAGTATTTT. Translating it yields CASSHPPLAEPTDTQYF. The chain uses TRBV4-1 and TRBJ2-3; 8 nucleotides align to TRBD2. The J segment lost 2 bases and the V segment lost 3 bases, leaving 10 bases of the junction unmatched. The CDR3 is made up of 17 amino acids. Germline-derived CDR1 and CDR2 are MGHRA and YSYEKL.

The gene calls are TRBV10-3 and TRBJ2-7; TRBD2 aligns across 11 bases. The length of the CDR3 is 15 residues. V was clipped by 4 bases and J by 7 bases; unmatched bases: 9. The germline V gene has CDR1 ENHRY and CDR2 SYGVKD. In DNA form, the CDR3 reads TGTGCCATCAGTGGGCCGCTAGCGGGAGGAGGAGAGCAGTACTTC. Amino acid sequence: CAISGPLAGGGEQYF.